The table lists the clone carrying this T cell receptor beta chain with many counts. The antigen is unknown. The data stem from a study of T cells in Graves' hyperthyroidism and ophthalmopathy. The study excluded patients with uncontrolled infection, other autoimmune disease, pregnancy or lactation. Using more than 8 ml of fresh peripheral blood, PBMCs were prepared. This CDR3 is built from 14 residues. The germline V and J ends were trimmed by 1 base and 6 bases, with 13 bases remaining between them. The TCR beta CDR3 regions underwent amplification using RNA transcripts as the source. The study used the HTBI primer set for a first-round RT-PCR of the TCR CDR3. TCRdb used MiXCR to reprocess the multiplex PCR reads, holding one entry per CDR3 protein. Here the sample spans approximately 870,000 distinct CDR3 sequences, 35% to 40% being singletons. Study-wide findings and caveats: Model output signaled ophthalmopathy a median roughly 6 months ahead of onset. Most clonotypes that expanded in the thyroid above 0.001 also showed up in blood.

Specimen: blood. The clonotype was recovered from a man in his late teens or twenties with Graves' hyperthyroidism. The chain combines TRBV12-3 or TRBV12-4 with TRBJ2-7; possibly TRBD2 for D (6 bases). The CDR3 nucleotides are TGTGCCAGCAGTTTAGGGGGAGGAACGGGCGAGCAGTACTTC. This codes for CASSLGGGTGEQYF.